Listed here are 11 T cell receptor beta chains from one sample, sequenced in a study of T cells expressing NK-cell markers (dated by TCRdb to 2020 to 2021). Libraries were made using 5' RACE. Sequencing took place on an Illumina HiSeq 2000. TCRdb reprocessed the reads; each CDR3 protein sequence makes one entry, and DNA is unavailable. This specimen's table enumerates 250,000 or so distinct CDR3 sequences. The ten largest clones capture around 4.3% of the sample. The specimen sequenced was blood T cells: a sorted CD56 or NKG2C T cell subset, CD4+ or CD8+ T cells, or bulk PBMC T cells (not recorded which). These receptors all come from a woman aged 18 to 75 in good health.

J is TRBJ2-4 and V is TRBV12-3 or TRBV12-4; TCRdb selects TRBD1, and the lack of DNA leaves this call unchecked. This CDR3 is built from 15 residues. The CDR3 is CASSFNRGSKNIQYF.

This chain uses TRBV12-3 or TRBV12-4 with TRBJ2-7; with no DNA, the TCRdb D assignment of TRBD1 cannot be verified. This CDR3 has 14 residues. CDR3 loop: CASSPTGRYEEQYF.

V and J are TRBV21-1 and TRBJ2-1; TCRdb outputs TRBD2, but without DNA this stays unchecked. TRBV21-1 represents a pseudogene. The CDR3 extends over 15 amino acids. CDR3: CASSNQDCPEGEQFF.

The chain is built from TRBV4-2 and TRBJ2-1. Germline CDR1 and CDR2: LGHNA and YNFKEQ. The CDR3 consists of 15 residues. The CDR3 sequence: CASSQEGSRDNEQFF.

V gene TRBV12-3 or TRBV12-4 combines with J gene TRBJ2-1; the D call from TCRdb, TRBD1, cannot be confirmed without DNA. This CDR3 comprises 15 residues. The CDR3 region is CASSQDRGNYNEQFF.

CDR3 region: CSVEGRTSGAREQFF. The rearrangement joins TRBV29-1 to TRBJ2-1; TCRdb selects TRBD2, and the lack of DNA leaves this call unchecked. The CDR3 sequence is 15 residues long. Germline CDR1 is SQVTM and CDR2 is ANQGSEA.

The chain has TRBV30 and TRBJ2-7; TCRdb's D gene call, TRBD1, goes unchecked for lack of DNA. The germline V gene encodes CDR1 GTSNPN and CDR2 SVGIG (reference sequence). The CDR3 sequence is 14 residues long. CDR3 protein: CAWVPPGHIYEQYF. Based on the CDR3 plus reference TRBV30 and TRBJ2-7, the full variable domain is SQTIHQWPATLVQPVGSPLSLECTVEGTSNPNLYWYRQAAGRGLQLLFYSVGIGQISSEVPQNLSASRPQDRQFILSSKKLLLSDSGFYLCAWVPPGHIYEQYFGPGTRLTVT.

The rearrangement joins TRBV7-2 to TRBJ2-1. Germline V gene data show CDR1 as SGHTA and CDR2 as FQGNSA. The CDR3 loop spans 15 amino acids. The CDR3 protein is CASSSSSRGTNEQFF.

The rearrangement joins TRBV4-1 to TRBJ2-6; TCRdb reports TRBD2, a call that lacks DNA to check it against. The CDR3 loop spans 18 amino acids. Looked up from germline, CDR1 is MGHRA and CDR2 is YSYEKL. The chain's CDR3 is CASSHPAGLHSGANVLTF.

The chain recombines TRBV6-5 with TRBJ2-1; the D call from TCRdb, TRBD2, cannot be confirmed without DNA. From germline, CDR1 is MNHEY and CDR2 SVGAGI. This CDR3 is 15 amino acids long. This CDR3 reads CASSYRAMSYNEQFF.

The chain joins TRBV12-3 or TRBV12-4 to TRBJ2-1; TCRdb designates TRBD1, a call that cannot be tested without DNA. This CDR3 spans 11 amino acids. The CDR3 loop reads CASGTGIEQFF.